Below are 26 T cell receptor beta chains sequenced from a single sample in a study of shared T cell receptors in the human thymus. Here immunoSEQ multiplex PCR was the method, and the copy in TCRdb shows in-frame clones only, minus some. The sample holds over 450,000 clones, about 80% seen once. This same sample was also part of a study on human thymus T cells.

The sequenced material came from thymocytes. Every receptor here comes from a boy under two years old with a congenital heart defect.

This clone was seen a single time. J is TRBJ2-2 and V is TRBV4-3; 11 positions agree with TRBD2. Germline CDR1 LGHNA, CDR2 YSLEER. The CDR3 has 18 amino acids. With V trimmed by 1 base and J by 0 bases, 4 bases remained unmatched. The CDR3 spells CASSQALSGGANTGELFF. CDR3 in DNA: TGCGCCAGCAGCCAAGCCCTTAGCGGGGGGGCGAACACCGGGGAGCTGTTTTTT.

This chain links TRBV5-6 with TRBJ2-7, with TRBD2 matching 7 bases. CDR1 is SGHDT, CDR2 YYEEEE, per germline. The junction had 5 bases not matched to a gene; V was cut back by 1 base and J by 4 bases. This CDR3 has 14 amino acids. In DNA, the CDR3 is TGTGCCAGCAGCTTGAGGATGGGGGGGTACGAGCAGTACTTC. This codes for CASSLRMGGYEQYF.

This clone has just one count. The gene calls are TRBV28 and TRBJ2-2; D is ambiguous. This CDR3 comprises 13 residues. Germline assignment: CDR1 MDHEN and CDR2 SYDVKM. The V and J ends lost 6 bases and 4 bases respectively, with 9 bases between them. Written as DNA, the CDR3 is TGTGCCAGCAGCCCCGGAGCCACCGGGGAGCTGTTTTTT. Translating gives CASSPGATGELFF.

The chain combines TRBV6-1 with TRBJ2-1; weak D call: TRBD2 (5 bases). Trimming shortened V by 8 bases and J by 3 bases, and 8 bases separated the two germline ends. There are 12 residues in the CDR3. The V gene's germline CDR1 is MNHNS and CDR2 SASEGT. For the CDR3, the DNA is TGTGCCAGCGAGGGCCACTACAATGAGCAGTTCTTC. Its protein is CASEGHYNEQFF.

The genes are TRBV5-6 and TRBJ2-7; 8 bases agree with TRBD1. Germline CDR1 reads SGHDT; CDR2 reads YYEEEE. The CDR3 length is 17 residues. J was trimmed by 2 bases and V by 2 bases; bases with no gene match: 12. The CDR3 coding sequence is TGTGCCAGCAGCTTAACTAGGACAGGGCTTACCCCCTACGAGCAGTACTTC. This translates into CASSLTRTGLTPYEQYF.

The chain carries TRBV4-3 and TRBJ2-1; D perhaps matches TRBD2 (6 bases). V was clipped by 2 bases and J by 0 bases, with 11 bases between them. The germline V gene encodes CDR1 LGHNA and CDR2 YSLEER. The CDR3 has 16 amino acids. CDR3 region: CASSQPGLRSYNEQFF. CDR3 coding DNA: TGCGCCAGCAGCCAACCGGGACTCCGCTCCTACAATGAGCAGTTCTTC.

The V and J genes are TRBV4-1 and TRBJ1-4, with D perhaps TRBD1 (6 bases). The length of the CDR3 is 16 residues. With 2 bases removed from V and 8 bases from J, the gap between germline ends came to 18 bases. Germline V CDR1 and CDR2: MGHRA, YSYEKL. This CDR3 reads CASSQPITGIGEKLFF. The CDR3, as DNA: TGCGCCAGCAGCCAACCGATCACAGGGATCGGGGAAAAACTGTTTTTT.

The count of this clone is one. The chain links TRBV27 to TRBJ2-3, with 10 bases aligning to TRBD1. The CDR3 sequence is 17 residues long. The V gene end was trimmed by 5 bases and the J gene end by 0 bases; junction bases not matched to a gene: 8. From germline, CDR1 is MNHEY and CDR2 SMNVEV (reference sequence). The CDR3 here is CASSARDRGRSTDTQYF. DNA of the CDR3: TGTGCCAGCAGTGCCCGGGACAGGGGCAGGAGCACAGATACGCAGTATTTT.

This clone turned up a few times. This chain joins TRBV14 and TRBJ1-2; D possibly corresponds to TRBD1 (5 bases). CDR3 length equals 15 residues. With 1 base removed from V and 1 base from J, the gap between germline ends came to 10 bases. CDR1 is SGHDN and CDR2 is FVKESK in the germline V gene. The CDR3 region is CASSQATDNNYGYTF. Here the CDR3 DNA reads TGTGCCAGCAGCCAAGCGACAGACAATAACTATGGCTACACCTTC.

The chain combines TRBV5-4 with TRBJ2-7; 12 bases agree with TRBD2. The germline CDR1 and CDR2 sequences are SGHNT and YYREEE (reference sequence). Trimming removed 0 bases from V and 11 bases from J; junction bases left unmatched: 6. This CDR3 is built from 14 residues. The CDR3 DNA is TGTGCCAGCAGCTTGGACCTAGCGGGAGGGGGAGAGTACTTC. Amino acid sequence: CASSLDLAGGGEYF.

This clone has a handful of counts. The genes are TRBV6-1 and TRBJ1-2, with 8 bases lining up with TRBD1. The germline V gene encodes CDR1 MNHNS and CDR2 SASEGT. The V segment lost 1 base and the J segment 6 bases; nucleotides outside the gene matches: 7. The CDR3 totals 15 residues. The CDR3 DNA reads TGTGCCAGCAGTGAAGGTCCAGGGGGCTCAGATGGCTACACCTTC. Translation gives CASSEGPGGSDGYTF.

V and J are TRBV27 and TRBJ1-2; 8 nucleotides match TRBD1. The V and J ends lost 5 bases and 4 bases, in that order; junction bases with no gene match: 12. Germline-derived CDR1 and CDR2 are MNHEY and SMNVEV (reference sequence). There are 16 residues in the CDR3. Here the CDR3 reads CASSPHYRGGLYGYTF. The CDR3 DNA reads TGTGCCAGCAGTCCTCACTACAGGGGGGGACTCTATGGCTACACCTTC.

CDR3 loop: CASSFLSGRALNEQFF. In nucleotides, the CDR3 is TGTGCCAGCAGCTTCCTTAGCGGGAGGGCCTTAAATGAGCAGTTCTTC. The chain combines TRBV7-9 with TRBJ2-1, with 11 bases fitting TRBD2. Germline-derived CDR1 and CDR2 are SEHNR and FQNEAQ (reference sequence). V dropped 3 bases and J dropped 7; count of bases not matched to a gene: 8. There are 16 residues in the CDR3. Full variable domain (missing parts from reference TRBV7-9 and TRBJ2-1): DTGVSQNPRHKITKRGQNVTFRCDPISEHNRLYWYRQTLGQGPEFLTYFQNEAQLEKSRLLSDRFSAERPKGSFSTLEIQRTEQGDSAMYLCASSFLSGRALNEQFFGPGTRLTVL.

This chain uses TRBV5-6 with TRBJ1-2, with TRBD1 matching 7 bases. CDR3 length: 12 residues. V dropped 5 bases and J dropped 5; count of bases not matched to a gene: 3. From germline, CDR1 is SGHDT and CDR2 YYEEEE. Here the CDR3 reads CASSAGGYGYTF. CDR3 bases: TGTGCCAGCAGTGCAGGGGGGTATGGCTACACCTTC. Full variable domain (rest looked up from reference TRBV5-6 and TRBJ1-2): DAGVTQSPTHLIKTRGQQVTLRCSPKSGHDTVSWYQQALGQGPQFIFQYYEEEERQRGNFPDRFSGHQFPNYSSELNVNALLLGDSALYLCASSAGGYGYTFGSGTRLTVV.

The V gene is TRBV10-3, the J gene TRBJ2-3; 15 bases line up with TRBD2. The CDR3 extends over 18 amino acids. Germline loops: CDR1 ENHRY, CDR2 SYGVKD. V dropped 3 bases and J dropped 5; count of bases not matched to a gene: 9. The CDR3 DNA is TGTGCCATCAGTGAAACAAGGACTAGCGGGAGGGGTCAAGATACGCAGTATTTT. Translated: CAISETRTSGRGQDTQYF.

V usage is TRBV4-2 and J usage is TRBJ1-2, with D maybe TRBD1 (6 bases). The germline V gene encodes CDR1 LGHNA and CDR2 YNFKEQ. The CDR3 is 15 residues long. Trimming stripped 1 base from V and 5 bases from J, with 14 bases between. Here the CDR3 reads CASSQVQGRGYGYTF. The CDR3 DNA reads as TGTGCCAGCAGCCAAGTCCAGGGAAGGGGGTATGGCTACACCTTC.

The rearrangement joins TRBV4-3 to TRBJ2-3; no reliable D call. Germline V gene lookup returns CDR1 LGHNA and CDR2 YSLEER. The CDR3 is 16 amino acids. Trimming removed 0 bases at V and 7 bases at J, with 17 bases between. CDR3 sequence: CASSQDRWVRRNTQYF. CDR3 nucleotide sequence: TGCGCCAGCAGCCAAGATCGCTGGGTTAGGCGGAATACGCAGTATTTT.

The sample holds one count of this clone. The gene calls are TRBV28 and TRBJ2-7, with no clear D. Germline loops: CDR1 MDHEN, CDR2 SYDVKM. This CDR3 region has 17 residues. Between the trimmed V and J ends, which lost 5 bases and 0 bases, there was a span of 20 bases. Written as DNA, the CDR3 is TGTGCCAGCAGTGGCCTGCTTACGAGCGACGACTCCTACGAGCAGTACTTC. This sequence encodes CASSGLLTSDDSYEQYF. Full variable domain (missing parts from reference TRBV28 and TRBJ2-7): DVKVTQSSRYLVKRTGEKVFLECVQDMDHENMFWYRQDPGLGLRLIYFSYDVKMKEKGDIPEGYSVSREKKERFSLILESASTNQTSMYLCASSGLLTSDDSYEQYFGPGTRLTVT.

The genes are TRBV6-4 and TRBJ2-3; TRBD2 matches 9 bases. The CDR3 is 14 residues long. Trimming at V came to 3 bases and at J to 7 bases, leaving 5 bases not matched to a gene. CDR1 is MRHNA and CDR2 is SNTAGT in the germline V gene. This CDR3 is CASSEGGRANTQYF. The CDR3 DNA reads as TGTGCCAGCAGTGAAGGCGGGAGGGCAAATACGCAGTATTTT.

The V call is TRBV7-5, the J call TRBJ1-1; the table's D call of TRBD1 was not tested on the DNA. TRBV7-5 corresponds to a pseudogene. The CDR3 sequence is 19 residues long. The CDR3 region is CARSLAQAYRGHMNTEAFF. CDR3 DNA sequence: TGTGCCAGAAGCTTAGCGCAAGCTTACAGGGGCCATATGAACACTGAAGCTTTCTTT.

The chain is built from TRBV4-2 and TRBJ1-4; possible D gene TRBD1, 6 bases. There are 16 residues in the CDR3. V gave up 3 bases and J gave up 7 bases, with 18 bases separating them. Germline V gene lookup returns CDR1 LGHNA and CDR2 YNFKEQ. CDR3 loop: CASSQARGAAGEKLFF. CDR3 nucleotide sequence: TGTGCCAGCAGCCAGGCCCGGGGGGCTGCGGGTGAAAAACTGTTTTTT.

The J gene is TRBJ1-2, the V gene TRBV10-3; maybe TRBD1 (5 bases). The CDR3 has 18 residues. The V gene lost 2 bases and the J gene lost 0 bases, with 19 bases spanning the gap. Germline CDR1 is ENHRY and CDR2 is SYGVKD. Here the CDR3 reads CAISERSRGGTTNYGYTF. The CDR3 bases are TGTGCCATCAGTGAGAGGAGTCGTGGGGGGACCACTAACTATGGCTACACCTTC.

The rearrangement uses TRBV4-1 and TRBJ2-3; D is undetermined. Trimming stripped 1 base from V and 1 base from J, with 6 bases between. The CDR3 is 14 residues long. Per germline, CDR1 MGHRA and CDR2 YSYEKL. The CDR3 bases are TGCGCCAGCAGCCAAGCCCCCGGCACAGATACGCAGTATTTT. It yields the protein CASSQAPGTDTQYF.

This chain links TRBV5-1 with TRBJ2-2, with 9 bases matching TRBD1. The V segment lost 1 base and the J segment 7 bases; nucleotides outside the gene matches: 5. The germline gives CDR1 SGHRS, CDR2 YFSETQ. CDR3 length: 15 residues. The CDR3: CASSLRDRVFGELFF. For the CDR3, the DNA is TGCGCCAGCAGCTTGCGGGACAGGGTTTTCGGGGAGCTGTTTTTT.

The chain joins TRBV7-2 to TRBJ2-1, with TRBD2 identical over 12 bases. V lost 5 bases and J lost 6; bases outside the gene matches: 11. The germline V gene has CDR1 SGHTA and CDR2 FQGNSA. This CDR3 has 17 amino acids. CDR3 in DNA: TGTGCCAGCAGCCCGCTTGAGACTAGCGGGAGCCCCAATGAGCAGTTCTTC. Amino acid sequence: CASSPLETSGSPNEQFF.

The gene calls are TRBV9 and TRBJ1-1; D unresolved. From germline, CDR1 is SGDLS and CDR2 YYNGEE. The CDR3 is 12 residues long. V dropped 0 bases and J dropped 5 bases, with 5 bases sitting between them. The CDR3: CASSVVETEAFF. The CDR3 coding sequence is TGTGCCAGCAGCGTAGTAGAAACTGAAGCTTTCTTT.